This T cell receptor beta chain was obtained from a study of cytomegalovirus exposure and HLA in healthy donors (dated by TCRdb to the late 2010s). About the study as a whole: An earlier analysis of around 600 of the donors reported about 290 Gb of sequence data and around 120 million unique TCR beta sequences from approximately 180 million T cells. The study used immunosequencing to profile the T cell repertoires of approximately 650 subjects and linked those repertoires to cytomegalovirus serostatus. A later genetic analysis used genome-wide SNP genotypes for 398 of the 666 donors, treating that subset as a discovery cohort. To study patterns of TCR occurrence, a later analysis re-analyzed previously published TCR beta repertoires from around 670 donors and added high-resolution HLA genotyping. Roughly 5 DR-DQ haplotypes were handled as single units for association and clustering, since linkage in the cohort was strong. To predict cytomegalovirus infection status, the study brought together high-throughput TCR immunosequencing, statistical association of individual TCRs with disease status, and machine learning. Approximately 300 gigabases of sequencing data and around 87 million unique TCR sequences were included in an early release covering roughly 700 HLA-typed donors. Rather than drawing on any new phenotypic data, the later analysis identified candidate immune exposures from TCR beta sequences and the way those sequences occurred across donors. The number of typed donors differed by locus: roughly 620-630 for A, B, C, DRB1 and DQB1; approximately 530 for DQA1; around 580 for DPA1; and about 470 for DPB1. In an earlier analysis of over 550 of the donors, high-throughput TCR beta sequencing was used to judge whether each TCR beta V gene segment behaved as functional or pseudogenic. On average, 235,054 unique TCR beta nucleotide sequences were sequenced per donor among 398 genotyped donors of the cohort, with 15% to 20% of those sequences being non-productive. All discovery cohort repertoires had been generated on a single sequencing platform. The study aimed to test whether cataloging public T cell receptors could reveal signatures of past pathogen exposure. Donor age, sex, ethnicity and CMV serostatus were collected together with the repertoire data. Along with the approximately 700-subject first cohort, a separate validation cohort of over 90 different subjects was used. Of the 398 genotyped donors, 75% to 85% were placed in the genetic ancestry cluster associated with self-reported Caucasian donors. HLA typing covered class I and class II loci at four-digit resolution. Beyond this particular receptor, the publication reports: HLA typing was unavailable for some donors at each locus, so association tests used only the typed subset. A later analysis reported that several top co-occurrence clusters appeared linked to parvovirus B19, influenza, CMV and Epstein-Barr virus. The study listed around 160 TCR beta chains as associated with cytomegalovirus. The presence/absence analyses assumed that sequencing depth was roughly uniform across donors, and that assumption may not be true. Assigning TCR associations to individual alleles was difficult when HLA alleles, especially DR and DQ, strongly co-occurred. Because counts were too low, approximately 18 rarely observed V segments, including chromosome 9 orphons, were excluded from the earlier analysis of several hundred of the donors. Linkage disequilibrium might explain the correlated functional status among segregating V segments, but an unknown experimental factor could not be ruled out. In vitro tests confirmed that a few of the cytomegalovirus-associated TCR beta chains recognize cytomegalovirus antigens. In a later analysis, TCR association rates were found to vary across HLA loci, with the most associated TCRs seen for DRB1 alleles and the fewest for HLA-C alleles. While some public TCRs were present in many individuals, most TCR sequences turned up only very rarely across donors. Immune exposure information for the cohort was limited to CMV serostatus. A later analysis found that HLA-associated TCR beta chains were more clonally expanded and had lower generation probabilities than equally common non-associated chains. A cluster of highly shared sequence variants was judged likely to be a technical artifact of the sequencing pipeline. The classifier was reported to diagnose cytomegalovirus status with high specificity and sensitivity in both the original and validation cohorts. A later analysis found that most CMV-associated TCR beta chains appeared HLA-restricted, with HLA associations seemingly driven largely by CMV exposure. Some IMGT-functional V segments, including TRBV6-2 and TRBV6-3, could not be distinguished by the 87-base-pair reads and were therefore excluded. In a later genetic analysis, a missense DCLRE1C variant was associated with V-gene and J-gene trimming of TCR beta chains, and the association was replicated in an independent cohort. A further reported finding was that TCR beta sequences accurately predicted the HLA-A and HLA-B alleles for most subjects in the first cohort. At a false discovery rate of 0.05, a later analysis linked under 20,000 TCR beta sequences to specific HLA alleles. According to a later genetic analysis, donors in an Asian-associated ancestry cluster had fewer N-insertions in productive TCRs than the approximately 690-donor mean. This cohort had only TCR beta chains sequenced, and the lack of alpha or paired-chain data limited which features could be detected. In an earlier analysis of approximately 590 of the donors, most TCR beta V segments were observed in productive rearrangements about 87% or about 30% of the time, broadly matching IMGT annotations. According to the authors, the approach could potentially be generalized to other disease states and immunological phenotypes.

The cohort comprised around 690 healthy bone marrow donors. At the time of sampling, every cohort member was nominally healthy, though immune exposures that went unrecorded were likely present. The donor was CMV seropositive and belonged to the group of around 300 seropositive cohort members. Every donor gave a peripheral blood sample, and the peripheral blood mononuclear cells from that sample were used for TCR beta sequencing. The Qiagen DNeasy Blood Extraction Kit was used to extract genomic DNA from the blood cell samples. This clone was seen just once. It lacks a known antigen. No qualities accompany the bases; no much larger clone lies one base away. The protocol used for the library was the immunoSEQ multiplex PCR assay. A mixture of 60 forward primers for TCR Vbeta segments and 13 reverse primers for TCR Jbeta segments was used in the multiplex PCR. A multiplex PCR assay on genomic DNA amplified the CDR3 region of rearranged TCR beta genes. The Illumina HiSeq System was used to sequence the amplified TCR beta libraries as 87-base-pair reads. The published analysis was carried out like this. A later analysis counted about 76 million unique TCR beta chains across the 550 to 700 repertoires, and 9.5 million to 11 million of these chains were shared by at least two donors. To remove PCR and sequencing errors, raw reads were error-corrected and collapsed into unique sequences using a nearest-neighbor algorithm that merged closely related sequences. Alignment of CDR3 sequences to IMGT reference sequences was used to assign V, D and J gene segments. For a sequence to be retained, a match of at least six nucleotides was required to both a V gene segment and a J gene segment. A rearrangement was called productive if the CDR3 had no stop codons and remained in frame with V and J, and every other rearrangement was called non-productive. Following IMGT convention, CDR3 was defined as the stretch from the second conserved V-encoded cysteine to the conserved J-encoded phenylalanine. The earlier analysis of some 580 of the donors excluded any sequence lacking an unambiguous match to a single V gene segment. In an earlier analysis of about 590 of the donors, a V segment was called functional when productive rearrangements were above 56.7%, and segregating when the standard deviation between donors exceeded 5%. A statistical classification framework was developed to diagnose cytomegalovirus status using the catalog of TCR beta chain sequences. V and J gene assignment, in a later analysis, came from comparing TCR nucleotide sequences with IMGT/GENE-DB human TR gene sequences. In a later analysis, CDR3 sequences and most-parsimonious VDJ recombination scenarios were assigned using the TCRdist pipeline. A later analysis defined each TCR beta chain by its CDR3 amino acid sequence plus V-gene family, and excluded reads lacking a unique V-gene family. A later analysis removed 592 highly shared, low-generation-probability nucleotide sequences to deal with suspected cross-contamination and a sequencing artifact. A later analysis calculated a clonal expansion index for each public chain from normalized within-repertoire ranks of inferred template counts. A later analysis computed generation probabilities with a VDJ recombination model fitted to out-of-frame rearrangements, and checked the results against IGoR. In a later analysis, hypergeometric tests were used to score TCR-TCR, TCR-HLA and TCR-CMV co-occurrence, with a repertoire-size bias correction applied to TCR pairs. A later analysis estimated false discovery rates by permuting HLA or CMV assignments 20 times. In a later analysis, co-occurring TCRs were grouped with DBSCAN, and TCRdist sequence similarity was added when clustering was performed within HLA-allele-positive subsets. Repertoires with fewer than 30,000 or more than 120,000 public chains, plus five repertoires with anomalous nucleotide sharing, were excluded from co-occurrence clustering. The table comes from immuneACCESS by way of TCRdb, which keeps in-frame sequences with V and J called. Part of the clones is missing from these tables; in studies checked, under half for an unresolved V gene and the rest for unknown reasons. Clone size and the V and J calls come from that table; the DNA yielded D and trimming. The table for this sample lists approximately 170,000 clones; 65% to 85% of them were counted only once. Jointly, the top ten make up about 2.4% of the sample.

Here V drops 3 bases and J drops 3 bases, and the junction holds 16 bases not matched to any gene. Measured from the cysteine to the phenylalanine, the CDR3 is 19 residues long. Only the CDR3 DNA is retained, 57 bases long and in frame from the first base. From the germline V gene (reference sequence), CDR1 is SEHNR and CDR2 is FQNEAQ. Specimen: PBMCs. This TCR came from a woman between 40 and 50 years old in good health and CMV-seropositive. The rearrangement combines TRBV7-9 with TRBJ2-5, with TRBD1 matching 10 junction bases. The DNA is as follows: TGTGCCAGCAGCTTCGTGACAGGGGGCCACGGCGGGGGGAAAGAGACCCAGTACTTC. Its protein is CASSFVTGGHGGGKETQYF.